This T cell receptor (beta chain) emerged from a study of T-cell reconstitution after alpha-beta-depleted transplantation in children. Study-level findings and limits: Some patients' high day-60 TCRbeta diversity was attributed to recipient cells surviving conditioning. Several hundred graft clones that had expanded were reportedly the source of alpha-beta T cells about two months after transplant.

Unique molecular identifiers were built into the TCRbeta library. One entry per CDR3 protein, called by TCRdb with MiXCR from the PCR reads. The sample holds nearly 200,000 distinct CDR3 sequences, 6.3% seen once. CDR1 SGHRS and CDR2 YFSETQ come from the germline V gene. The CDR3 contains 12 residues. Between the trimmed V and J ends, which lost 4 bases and 12 bases, there was a span of 14 bases. In this sample, this clonotype turned up many times. Its matching antigen is unknown. The material was PBMCs, obtained before TCRalphabeta/CD19-depleted stem cell transplant. This rearrangement joins TRBV5-1 to TRBJ2-1, with a possible D match to TRBD1 (6 bases). The source of this sequence is a girl under three years old with combined immunodeficiency, due to receive a stem cell transplant. CDR3 coding DNA: TGCGCCAGCAGCCCACAGGGAACTTGGCAGTTCTTC. It codes for CASSPQGTWQFF.